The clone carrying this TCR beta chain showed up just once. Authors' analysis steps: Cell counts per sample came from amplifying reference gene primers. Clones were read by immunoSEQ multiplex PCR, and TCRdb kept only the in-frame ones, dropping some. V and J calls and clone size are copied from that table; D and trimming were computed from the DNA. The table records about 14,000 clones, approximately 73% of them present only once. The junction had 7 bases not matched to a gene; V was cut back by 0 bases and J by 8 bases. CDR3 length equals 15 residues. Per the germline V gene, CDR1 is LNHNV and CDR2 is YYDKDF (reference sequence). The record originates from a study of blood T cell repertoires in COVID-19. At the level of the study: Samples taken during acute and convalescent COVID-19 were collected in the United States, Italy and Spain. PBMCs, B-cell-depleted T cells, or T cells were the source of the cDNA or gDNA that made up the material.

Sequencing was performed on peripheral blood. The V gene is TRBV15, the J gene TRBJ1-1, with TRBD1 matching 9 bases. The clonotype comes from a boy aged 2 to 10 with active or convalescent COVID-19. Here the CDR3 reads CATSREVTGGVEAFF. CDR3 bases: TGTGCCACCAGCAGAGAGGTTACAGGGGGCGTAGAAGCTTTCTTT.